The rows below give T cell receptor beta chains drawn from one sample of a study of blood T cell repertoires in COVID-19. The protocol was immunoSEQ multiplex PCR, while the TCRdb copy is restricted to in-frame clones and leaves out a portion. Among 200,000 to 300,000 clones listed, approximately 86% were seen once. The specimen was peripheral blood. These receptors were taken from a man between 60 and 75 years old who had recovered from COVID-19. CDR3s include the opening cysteine and the closing phenylalanine or tryptophan. A D gene is named only where the DNA matches it firmly. Rows give clone size only sometimes, using once, few, many, or a class for an expanded clone.

size,J,V,D,DNA,CDR3
once,TRBJ2-3,TRBV5-6,TRBD1,TGTGCCAGCAGTAAGGTGGGACAGGCCCATACGCAGTATTTT,CASSKVGQAHTQYF
.,TRBJ1-1,TRBV30,.,TGTGCCTGGAGTCAAACAAGGAACACTGAAGCTTTCTTT,CAWSQTRNTEAFF
.,TRBJ2-5,TRBV6-5,.,TGTGCCAGCCGCCAAGAGACCCAGTACTTC,CASRQETQYF
many,TRBJ2-1,TRBV5-8,.,TGTGCCAGCAGCCGTAGGGTAGCGGACAATGAGCAGTTCTTC,CASSRRVADNEQFF
.,TRBJ2-1,TRBV24-1,.,TGTGCCACCAGTGAAGCAAGAAACTTAAATGAGCAGTTCTTC,CATSEARNLNEQFF
once,TRBJ1-6,TRBV2,TRBD1,TGTGCCAGCAGTGAAGGCCTACCAGGGGGCGCAGGTTCACCCCTCCACTTT,CASSEGLPGGAGSPLHF
.,TRBJ1-5,TRBV12-3/TRBV12-4,.,TGTGCCAGCAGACGCGAGGGGGTTCAGCCCCAGCATTTT,CASRREGVQPQHF
.,TRBJ1-5,TRBV5-1,.,TGCGCCAGCAGCTTGACAGGGAGGGGGAGCAATCAGCCCCAGCATTTT,CASSLTGRGSNQPQHF
many,TRBJ2-1,TRBV29-1,.,TGCAGCGTTGAAGATCCCAGGGTAAGCTCCTACAATGAGCAGTTCTTC,CSVEDPRVSSYNEQFF
once,TRBJ2-2,TRBV5-1,TRBD2,TGCGCCAGCAGCCCCCCGGGCCCTAGCGGGACCGGGGAGCTGTTTTTT,CASSPPGPSGTGELFF
.,TRBJ1-4,TRBV28,.,TGTGCCAGCAGGTCGGAGGGACTTGCTCGTGAAAAACTGTTTTTT,CASRSEGLAREKLFF
once,TRBJ2-1,TRBV9,TRBD2,TGTGCCAGCAGCGTAGGGGCGGGGGGCCTATATGAGCAGTTCTTC,CASSVGAGGLYEQFF
.,TRBJ1-1,TRBV3-1/TRBV3-2,.,TGTGCCAGCAGCCAAGCGCGCACTGAAGCTTTCTTT,CASSQARTEAFF
.,TRBJ1-1,TRBV6-1,.,TGTGCCAGCAGTGAGTGGGCGACAGGTTCGAACACTGAAGCTTTCTTT,CASSEWATGSNTEAFF
once,TRBJ1-2,TRBV6-4,TRBD1,TGTGCCAGCAAACCGACAGGGAACTATGGCTACACCTTC,CASKPTGNYGYTF
.,TRBJ2-2,TRBV4-1,.,TGCGCCAGCAGCCAAGGCCTACGGAGCACCGGGGAGCTGTTTTTT,CASSQGLRSTGELFF
.,TRBJ2-5,TRBV5-4,.,TGTGCCAGCAGCTTTAGGGGTTGGCAAGAGACCCAGTACTTC,CASSFRGWQETQYF
.,TRBJ2-2,TRBV10-1,.,TGCGCCAGCAGAACAACGAACACCGGGGAGCTGTTTTTT,CASRTTNTGELFF
.,TRBJ1-1,TRBV7-2,TRBD1,TGTGCCAGCAGCCCTCGAAACAGGGGGCGCTTCCACACTGAAGCTTTCTTT,CASSPRNRGRFHTEAFF
.,TRBJ2-3,TRBV3-1/TRBV3-2,.,TGTGCCAGCAGCCAAGGGGTCAGGGTCACAGATACGCAGTATTTT,CASSQGVRVTDTQYF
.,TRBJ2-7,TRBV5-4,.,TGTGCCAGCAGCTTGTGGGCGGGCGAGCAGTACTTC,CASSLWAGEQYF
.,TRBJ2-3,TRBV9,TRBD2,TGTGCCAGCAGCGTAGGGATTAGCGGGGGGAAGGCAGATACGCAGTATTTT,CASSVGISGGKADTQYF
.,TRBJ1-4,TRBV2,.,TGTGCCAGCAGTGAAGCGGGCCCCAGGGGAAAACTGTTTTTT,CASSEAGPRGKLFF
.,TRBJ1-3,TRBV20-1,.,TGCAGTGCTAGTGCCCCAGACACCATATATTTT,CSASAPDTIYF
.,TRBJ1-6,TRBV9,.,TGTGCCAGCAGCGTACTCCCAGGCCATAATTCACCCCTCCACTTT,CASSVLPGHNSPLHF
.,TRBJ2-6,TRBV27,.,TGTGCCAGCACCAACTCCATAGGGGCAGCTGGGGCCAACGTCCTGACTTTC,CASTNSIGAAGANVLTF
.,TRBJ2-4,TRBV6-5,.,TGTGCCAGCAGTTACTCCCCGGGCATTCAGTACTTC,CASSYSPGIQYF
.,TRBJ2-3,TRBV6-5,.,TGTGCCAGCAGTCGACAGTTAACAGATACGCAGTATTTT,CASSRQLTDTQYF
.,TRBJ2-1,TRBV7-6,TRBD2,TGTGCCAGCAGCCCCCGCGGGGGAGGTTACAATGAGCAGTTCTTC,CASSPRGGGYNEQFF
.,TRBJ2-5,TRBV2,.,TGTGCCAGCAGTGATGAGTGGGAGACCCAGTACTTC,CASSDEWETQYF
.,TRBJ1-2,TRBV18,.,TGTGCCAGCTCACCCGACACAAACTATGGCTACACCTTC,CASSPDTNYGYTF
.,TRBJ2-3,TRBV13,TRBD1,TGTGCCAGCAGCTTAGGGACAGGGCGCACAGATACGCAGTATTTT,CASSLGTGRTDTQYF
.,TRBJ2-3,TRBV19,TRBD2,TGTGCCAGTAGTATAGATCTCGGGACTAGCGATTCCAGCACAGATACGCAGTATTTT,CASSIDLGTSDSSTDTQYF
.,TRBJ2-5,TRBV5-4,TRBD1,TGTGCCAGCGGGACAGGGGCGTCGAAAGAGACCCAGTACTTC,CASGTGASKETQYF
.,TRBJ1-2,TRBV10-3,.,TGTGCCATCAGTGATGGCAGCCCTAGGCCTTTCACCTTC,CAISDGSPRPFTF
.,TRBJ2-2,TRBV24-1,.,TGTGCCACCAGTCGGGGAGCCGGGGAGCTGTTTTTT,CATSRGAGELFF
.,TRBJ2-7,TRBV5-6,TRBD1,TGTGCCAGCAGCCCCATAACTCGACAGGGTGTCTACGAGCAGTACTTC,CASSPITRQGVYEQYF
.,TRBJ1-1,TRBV5-1,TRBD1,TGCGCCAGCAGCCAGCGGACAGGGGCGACCACTGAAGCTTTCTTT,CASSQRTGATTEAFF
.,TRBJ2-7,TRBV5-1,TRBD2,TGCGCCAGCAGTGACACTAGCGGGGCGGGGGAGCAGTACTTC,CASSDTSGAGEQYF
.,TRBJ1-4,TRBV20-1,TRBD1,TGCAGTGCTAGTGGGACAGCGTCCAAGGAAAAACTGTTTTTT,CSASGTASKEKLFF
.,TRBJ1-1,TRBV18,TRBD1,TGTGCCAGCTCAACCGGGACAGGGTCCACTGAAGCTTTCTTT,CASSTGTGSTEAFF
.,TRBJ1-3,TRBV6-5,.,TGTGCCAGCAGTTACTCGGCGTGGGGGGGTGGAAACACCATATATTTT,CASSYSAWGGGNTIYF
.,TRBJ1-2,TRBV2,.,TGTGCCAGCAGCGAGTCGTGGAGCGGTGGCTACACCTTC,CASSESWSGGYTF
.,TRBJ2-1,TRBV3-1/TRBV3-2,TRBD2,TGTGCCAGCAGCCAACCGCGGACTAGCGGGGGGAATGAGCAGTTCTTC,CASSQPRTSGGNEQFF
.,TRBJ2-2,TRBV5-1,TRBD2,TGCGCCAGCACCCGGGAGGGGTCCACCGGGGAGCTGTTTTTT,CASTREGSTGELFF
.,TRBJ1-3,TRBV5-6,.,TGTGCCAGCAGCTTGCGGTCTGGAAACACCATATATTTT,CASSLRSGNTIYF
.,TRBJ2-3,TRBV30,.,TGTGCCTGGAGCCTTTACACAGATACGCAGTATTTT,CAWSLYTDTQYF
.,TRBJ2-3,TRBV7-9,.,TGTGCCAGCATCCCCTTGAGGGTCCCAACGCAGTATTTT,CASIPLRVPTQYF
.,TRBJ2-3,TRBV3-1/TRBV3-2,.,TGTGCCAGCAGCCAAGGCCTGGGAGCGGCTAGCACAGATACGCAGTATTTT,CASSQGLGAASTDTQYF
once,TRBJ2-7,TRBV25-1,TRBD2,TGTGCCAGCAGTGAATGGGGGCGGGGGGCCGACGAGCAGTACTTC,CASSEWGRGADEQYF
.,TRBJ2-6,TRBV19,.,TGTGCCAGTAGTATCCCGGGGAGGGGGGCCAACGTCCTGACTTTC,CASSIPGRGANVLTF
.,TRBJ2-7,TRBV5-1,.,TGCGCCAGCAGCTTGGGTGGCAGGGGCAACTACGAGCAGTACTTC,CASSLGGRGNYEQYF
.,TRBJ2-2,TRBV18,TRBD2,TGTGCCAGCTCAACGACTAGCGGGGGGTCGGACACCGGGGAGCTGTTTTTT,CASSTTSGGSDTGELFF
.,TRBJ2-1,TRBV12-5,TRBD1,TGTGCTAGTGGTTCTGCCCTCGGACAGGGGAGAGTCTTC,CASGSALGQGRVF
.,TRBJ2-2,TRBV20-1,.,TGCAGTGCCGCCGGGGCCGGGGAGCTGTTTTTT,CSAAGAGELFF
.,TRBJ1-5,TRBV27,TRBD1,TGTGCCAGCAGTGACCGGGACAGGAAGATTCAGCCCCAGCATTTT,CASSDRDRKIQPQHF
once,TRBJ1-5,TRBV27,.,TGTGCCAGCAGTTTCTCTGTTAGCAATCAGCCCCAGCATTTT,CASSFSVSNQPQHF
.,TRBJ2-7,TRBV10-3,.,TGTGCCATCAGTGACACAGGTAGGGGCGAGCAGTACTTC,CAISDTGRGEQYF
.,TRBJ2-6,TRBV5-1,.,TGCGCCAGCAGCTCTCAGGTCTCTGGGGCCAACGTCCTGACTTTC,CASSSQVSGANVLTF
.,TRBJ1-2,TRBV3-1/TRBV3-2,.,TGTGCCAGCAGCCAAGTGTATAAGCGGGGCGCAAGGTATGGCTACACCTTC,CASSQVYKRGARYGYTF